This T cell receptor (beta chain) was retrieved from a study of T cells of healthy individuals. This clonotype has ten or more counts. TCRdb re-called the 5' RACE reads through MiXCR, storing one row per CDR3 protein. The table includes fewer than 90,000 distinct CDR3 sequences, more than 4.5% detected once. Trimming left V 5 bases short and J 1 base short, with 8 bases between. The CDR3 loop spans 13 amino acids. The origin of this receptor is a female donor in good health. This chain links TRBV12-3 or TRBV12-4 with TRBJ1-1; D is perhaps TRBD1 (5 bases). Here the CDR3 reads CASSTQGNTEAFF. The CDR3 nucleotides read TGTGCCAGCAGTACTCAGGGGAACACTGAAGCTTTCTTT.